This T cell receptor (beta chain) was documented in a study of long-term antiretroviral therapy in people with HIV. The authors ran the immunoSEQ assay, v3.0, at survey level. Generated by immunoSEQ multiplex PCR, the TCRdb table keeps only in-frame clones and is missing some. The table shows approximately 33,000 clones, with 83% occurring only once. This receptor was identified in a man aged 18-30 years with HIV. The sample was unsorted PBMCs, taken 0.4 years before starting antiretroviral therapy.

Written as DNA, the CDR3 is TGTGCCAGCAGCTCCACCCCGGGGACCCAGTACTTC. As protein: CASSSTPGTQYF. The chain couples TRBV9 to TRBJ2-5; D remains unclear. The CDR3 spans 12 residues. Germline lookup yields CDR1 SGDLS and CDR2 YYNGEE. V was pared by 4 bases and J by 7 bases, with 11 bases between.